This TCR beta chain was identified in a study of control samples from healthy donors and cancer patients. Here immunoSEQ multiplex PCR was the method, and the copy in TCRdb shows in-frame clones only, minus some. The table includes more than 95,000 clones, more than 70% detected once. CDR1 LNHDA and CDR2 SQIVND come from the germline V gene (reference sequence). CDR3 size: 13 residues. Trimming took off 7 bases at V and 0 bases at J, with 6 bases between the two ends. Sequenced: blood. This clonotype was sampled from a woman in her 70s in good health. The chain carries TRBV19 and TRBJ1-4, with unresolved D. CDR3 residues: CASTPTTNEKLFF. In nucleotides, the CDR3 is TGTGCCAGTACCCCGACAACTAATGAAAAACTGTTTTTT. The complete variable domain, with remaining parts taken from reference TRBV19 and TRBJ1-4, reads DGGITQSPKYLFRKEGQNVTLSCEQNLNHDAMYWYRQDPGQGLRLIYYSQIVNDFQKGDIAEGYSVSREKKESFPLTVTSAQKNPTAFYLCASTPTTNEKLFFGSGTQLSVL.